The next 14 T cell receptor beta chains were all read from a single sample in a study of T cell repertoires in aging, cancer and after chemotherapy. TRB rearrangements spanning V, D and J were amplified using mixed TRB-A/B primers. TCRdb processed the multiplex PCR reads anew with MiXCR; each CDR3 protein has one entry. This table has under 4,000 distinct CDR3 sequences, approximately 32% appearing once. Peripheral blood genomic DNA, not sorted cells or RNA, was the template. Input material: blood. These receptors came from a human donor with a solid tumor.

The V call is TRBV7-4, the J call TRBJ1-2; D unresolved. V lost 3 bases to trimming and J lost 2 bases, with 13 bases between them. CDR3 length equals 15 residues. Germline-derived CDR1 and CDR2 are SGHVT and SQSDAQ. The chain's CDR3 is CASSFPEVGNYGYTF. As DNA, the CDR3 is TGTGCCAGCAGCTTTCCGGAGGTAGGGAACTATGGCTACACCTTC.

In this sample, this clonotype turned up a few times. DNA for the CDR3: TGTGCCAGCAGCCCGGACTGGGGCGGGAGTGCAGATACGCAGTATTTT. Amino acids: CASSPDWGGSADTQYF. This chain joins TRBV7-9 and TRBJ2-3; 7 bases fit TRBD2. Germline V gene lookup returns CDR1 SEHNR and CDR2 FQNEAQ (reference sequence). V lost 5 bases, J lost 4 bases, and 12 bases stayed unmatched. The CDR3 is 16 residues long. Complete variable domain (other parts from reference TRBV7-9 and TRBJ2-3): DTGVSQNPRHKITKRGQNVTFRCDPISEHNRLYWYRQTLGQGPEFLTYFQNEAQLEKSRLLSDRFSAERPKGSFSTLEIQRTEQGDSAMYLCASSPDWGGSADTQYFGPGTRLTVL.

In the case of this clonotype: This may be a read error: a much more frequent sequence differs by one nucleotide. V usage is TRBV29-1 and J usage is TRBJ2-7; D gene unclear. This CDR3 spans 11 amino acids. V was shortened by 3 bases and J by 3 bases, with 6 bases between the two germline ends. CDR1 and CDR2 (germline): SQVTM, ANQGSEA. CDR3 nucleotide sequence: TGCAGCGTTGAGACCGGCTACGAGCAGTACGTC. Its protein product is CSVETGYEQYV.

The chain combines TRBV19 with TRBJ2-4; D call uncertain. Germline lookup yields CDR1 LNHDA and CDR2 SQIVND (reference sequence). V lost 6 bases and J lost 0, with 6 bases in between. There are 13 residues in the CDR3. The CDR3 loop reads CASRGIAKNIQYF. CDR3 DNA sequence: TGTGCCAGTAGGGGAATAGCCAAAAACATTCAGTACTTC.

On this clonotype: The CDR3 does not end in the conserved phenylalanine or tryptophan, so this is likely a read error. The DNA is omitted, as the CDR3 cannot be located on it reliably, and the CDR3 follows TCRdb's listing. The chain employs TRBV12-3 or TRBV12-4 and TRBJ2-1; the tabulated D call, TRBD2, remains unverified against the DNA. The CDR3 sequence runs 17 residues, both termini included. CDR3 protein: CASSRPPGTSGKKEKGV.

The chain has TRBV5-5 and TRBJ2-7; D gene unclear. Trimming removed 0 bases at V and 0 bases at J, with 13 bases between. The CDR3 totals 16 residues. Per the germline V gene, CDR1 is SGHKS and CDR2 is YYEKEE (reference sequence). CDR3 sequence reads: CASSLDPQARSYEQYF. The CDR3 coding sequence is TGTGCCAGCAGCTTGGACCCCCAGGCGCGCTCCTACGAGCAGTACTTC.

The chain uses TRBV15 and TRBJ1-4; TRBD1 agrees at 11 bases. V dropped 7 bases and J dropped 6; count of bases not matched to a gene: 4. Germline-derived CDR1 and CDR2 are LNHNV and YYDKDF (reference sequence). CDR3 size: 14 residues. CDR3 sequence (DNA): TGTGCCACCACTACGGGACAGGGGGATGAAAAACTGTTTTTT. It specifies CATTTGQGDEKLFF.

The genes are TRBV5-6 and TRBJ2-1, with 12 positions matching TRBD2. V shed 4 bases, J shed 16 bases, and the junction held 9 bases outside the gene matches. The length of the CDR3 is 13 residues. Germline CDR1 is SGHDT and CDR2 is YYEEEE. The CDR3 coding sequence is TGTGCCAGCAGCAAGAGACTAGCGGGAGCGTGTTTCTTC. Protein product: CASSKRLAGACFF.

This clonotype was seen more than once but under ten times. CDR3 region: CASSLPYPGELFF. CDR3 DNA sequence: TGTGCCAGCAGTCTGCCGTACCCCGGGGAGCTGTTTTTT. This chain uses TRBV7-9 with TRBJ2-2; D gene unclear. The V end was cut by 6 bases, the J end by 6 bases, with 11 bases between. CDR1 and CDR2 (germline): SEHNR, FQNEAQ (reference sequence). The CDR3 totals 13 residues.

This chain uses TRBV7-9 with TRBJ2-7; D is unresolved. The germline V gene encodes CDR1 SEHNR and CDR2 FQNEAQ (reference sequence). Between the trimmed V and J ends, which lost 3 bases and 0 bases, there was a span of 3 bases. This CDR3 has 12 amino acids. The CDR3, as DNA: TGTGCCAGCAGCTTGAGCTCCTACGAGCAGTACTTC. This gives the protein CASSLSSYEQYF. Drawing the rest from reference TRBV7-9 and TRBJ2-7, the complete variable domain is DTGVSQNPRHKITKRGQNVTFRCDPISEHNRLYWYRQTLGQGPEFLTYFQNEAQLEKSRLLSDRFSAERPKGSFSTLEIQRTEQGDSAMYLCASSLSSYEQYFGPGTRLTVT.

The chain's CDR3 is CASRRTSGSSYNEQFF. In nucleotides, the CDR3 is TGTGCCAGCAGACGGACTAGCGGGAGCTCCTACAATGAGCAGTTCTTC. This sequence joins TRBV5-6 and TRBJ2-1; TRBD2 agrees at 13 bases. Germline trimming cut 5 bases from V and 0 bases from J; bases unmatched to any gene: 2. The CDR3 runs to 16 residues. CDR1 SGHDT and CDR2 YYEEEE come from the germline V gene.

Here the CDR3 DNA reads TGTGCCAGCACCTTTAGTGGCGGGGAGCTGTTTTTT. This encodes CASTFSGGELFF. This sequence joins TRBV2 and TRBJ2-2; D is uncertain. The CDR3 runs 12 residues. Trimming cost V 7 bases and J 7 bases, with 10 bases left between them. Germline V gene data show CDR1 as SNHLY and CDR2 as FYNNEI. Using reference TRBV2 and TRBJ2-2 for the parts outside the CDR3, the full variable domain is EPEVTQTPSHQVTQMGQEVILRCVPISNHLYFYWYRQILGQKVEFLVSFYNNEISEKSEIFDDQFSVERPDGSNFTLKIRSTKLEDSAMYFCASTFSGGELFFGEGSRLTVL.

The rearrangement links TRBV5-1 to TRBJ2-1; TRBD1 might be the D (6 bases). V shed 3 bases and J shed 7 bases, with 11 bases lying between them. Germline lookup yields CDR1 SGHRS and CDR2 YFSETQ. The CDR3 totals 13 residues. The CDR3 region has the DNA TGCGCCAGCAGCTCTGAGACAGGTAATGAGCAGTTCTTC. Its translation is CASSSETGNEQFF.

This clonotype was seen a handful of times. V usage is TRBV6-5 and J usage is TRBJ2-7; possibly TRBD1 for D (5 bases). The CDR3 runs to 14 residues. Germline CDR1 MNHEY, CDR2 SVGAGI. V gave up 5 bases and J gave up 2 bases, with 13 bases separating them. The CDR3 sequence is CASSRDSPPYEQYF. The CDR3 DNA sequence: TGTGCCAGCAGTCGCGACAGCCCGCCCTACGAGCAGTACTTC.